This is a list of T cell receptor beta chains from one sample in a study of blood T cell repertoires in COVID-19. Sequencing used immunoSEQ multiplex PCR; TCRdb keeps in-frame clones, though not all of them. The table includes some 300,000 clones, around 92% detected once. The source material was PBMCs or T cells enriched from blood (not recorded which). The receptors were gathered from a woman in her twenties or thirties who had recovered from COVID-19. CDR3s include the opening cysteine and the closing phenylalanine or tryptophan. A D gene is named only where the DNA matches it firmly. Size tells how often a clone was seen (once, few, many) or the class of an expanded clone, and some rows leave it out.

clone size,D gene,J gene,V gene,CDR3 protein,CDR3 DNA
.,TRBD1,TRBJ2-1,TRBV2,CASSVRTGVEQFF,TGTGCCAGCAGCGTAAGGACAGGGGTCGAGCAGTTCTTC
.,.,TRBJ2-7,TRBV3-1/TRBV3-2,CASSRQIGPSSYEQYF,TGTGCCAGCAGCCGCCAGATTGGGCCGAGCTCCTACGAGCAGTACTTC
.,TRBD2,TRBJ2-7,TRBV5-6,CASSFGLAGGPYEQYF,TGTGCCAGCAGCTTTGGACTAGCGGGAGGGCCCTACGAGCAGTACTTC
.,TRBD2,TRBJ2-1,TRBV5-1,CASSPGGTSGVHNEQFF,TGCGCCAGCAGCCCCGGAGGGACTAGCGGCGTACACAATGAGCAGTTCTTC
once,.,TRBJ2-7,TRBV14,CASSPPGFPYEQYF,TGTGCCAGCAGCCCCCCGGGGTTCCCCTACGAGCAGTACTTC
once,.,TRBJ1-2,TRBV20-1,CSAIEWRGYLGYTF,TGCAGTGCTATTGAATGGCGGGGGTATCTCGGCTACACCTTC
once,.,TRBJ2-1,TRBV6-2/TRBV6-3,CASSYSLAQNYNEQFF,TGTGCCAGCAGTTACTCCCTAGCGCAAAATTACAATGAGCAGTTCTTC
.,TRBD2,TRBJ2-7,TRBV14,CASSQGASGGQYF,TGTGCCAGCAGCCAAGGGGCTAGCGGGGGGCAGTACTTC
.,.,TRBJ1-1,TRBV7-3,CASSLGGGTQNTEAFF,TGTGCCAGCAGCTTAGGGGGAGGGACCCAAAACACTGAAGCTTTCTTT
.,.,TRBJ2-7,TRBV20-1,CSARDTGSQYF,TGCAGTGCTAGAGATACAGGGTCCCAGTACTTC
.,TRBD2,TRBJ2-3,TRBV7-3,CASSLQAGGVDTQYF,TGTGCCAGCAGCTTACAGGCGGGAGGGGTAGATACGCAGTATTTT
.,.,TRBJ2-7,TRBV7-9,CASSKTGPKDGGYQQYF,TGTGCCAGCAGCAAAACGGGACCAAAGGATGGGGGGTACCAGCAGTACTTC
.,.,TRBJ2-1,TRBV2,CASTRDSLYNEQFF,TGTGCCAGCACGCGGGACTCACTATACAATGAGCAGTTCTTC
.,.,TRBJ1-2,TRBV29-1,CSVATNYGYTF,TGCAGCGTTGCGACAAACTATGGCTACACCTTC
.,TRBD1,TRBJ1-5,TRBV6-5,CASSKYRGSQPQHF,TGTGCCAGCAGTAAGTACAGGGGGAGTCAGCCCCAGCATTTT